This entry is about one TCR beta chain. Its antigen is still unknown. The sample belongs to a study of T-cell memory formation after mild COVID-19. Study in general: Largely donor-specific TCR clusters were found. Overall study findings and caveats: Contracting CD8+ clones were enriched in EMRA, CD4+ mainly in CM and EM.

Germline CDR1 reads SGHTA; CDR2 reads FQGTGA. V lost 5 bases, J lost 9 bases, and 11 bases lay in between. This CDR3 is 13 amino acids long. One entry per CDR3 protein results from TCRdb running MiXCR on the 5' RACE reads. Counted here are roughly 180,000 distinct CDR3 sequences, under 14% occurring once; the ten biggest clones make up approximately 3.4%. This clonotype was sampled from a man aged 18 to 30 who had mild COVID-19 (a few samples of this study predate the infection). Cell type and time point are not known. The rearrangement links TRBV7-3 to TRBJ1-6, with D unclear. The specimen was PBMCs or a T cell subset sorted from them (not recorded which). CDR3 bases: TGTGCCAGCAGCCAGGCGGTTAGTTCACCCCTCCACTTT. Residues: CASSQAVSSPLHF.